The clone carrying this T cell receptor beta chain was found many times. The antigen remains undetermined. V lost 6 bases, J lost 3 bases, and 3 bases stayed unmatched. The CDR3 runs to 14 residues. Germline assignment: CDR1 MDHEN and CDR2 SYDVKM. The data were obtained in a study of T cell repertoires in cytomegalovirus infection. Study details: Matching HLA type, along with CMV infection, was indicated by public TCR beta signatures.

TCRdb re-analysed the reads in MiXCR, keeping a single row per CDR3 protein. The sample shows around 430,000 distinct CDR3 sequences, approximately 46% of them seen only once. Study-level findings and limits: Ex vivo, HLA-C-restricted CMV-specific TCR beta clonotypes prevailed over the rest of the response.

Sequencing used cultured PBMCs, obtained from culture after CMV antigen stimulation. This clonotype was obtained from a human donor in good health (CMV status not recorded). Some clones in this sample may be carry-over from other donors' samples. The chain joins TRBV28 to TRBJ2-1; 9 bases map to TRBD1. The CDR3 is CASSLTGGYNEQFF. In DNA, the CDR3 is TGTGCCAGCAGCTTGACAGGGGGCTACAATGAGCAGTTCTTC.